Below, one TCR beta chain is given with its context. TCRdb used MiXCR to reprocess the 5' RACE reads, holding one entry per CDR3 protein. Seen here are under 250,000 distinct CDR3 sequences, 6.5% to 9% observed once, and the top ten hold approximately 5.4%. This entry comes from a study of identical twins. The same data also went into a second study, on yellow fever vaccine responses in identical twins.

Material for sequencing was CD8+ T cells sorted from blood. This TCR came from a woman between 18 and 30 years old in good health.

The CDR3 DNA reads as TGCAGTGCGGCAGGGGTTACCTCCTACAATGAGCAGTTCTTC. It codes for CSAAGVTSYNEQFF. The chain uses TRBV20-1 and TRBJ2-1, with D possibly matching TRBD1 (6 bases). V shed 6 bases and J shed 0 bases, with 12 bases lying between them. Germline assignment: CDR1 DFQATT and CDR2 SNEGSKA (reference sequence). This CDR3 contains 14 residues.